The text below deals with one T cell receptor (beta chain). This record belongs to a study of blood T cell repertoires in COVID-19. Overall study: Samples representing acute and convalescent COVID-19 were sourced from the United States, Italy and Spain. Sources were T cells, B-cell-depleted T cells, or PBMCs; the material itself was cDNA or gDNA.

As handled by the study authors: Cell counts per sample came from amplifying reference gene primers. Method: immunoSEQ multiplex PCR; TCRdb's copy keeps in-frame clones and lacks some. V and J calls and clone size are given by that table; D and trimming were obtained from the DNA. The data contain fewer than 250,000 clones, around 80% of them seen just once; the ten biggest clones take up over 9.5%. The material sequenced was peripheral blood. The TCR originated in a woman between 35 and 50 years old with acute or convalescent COVID-19.

CDR3 region: CASSLGLATDTQYF. The CDR3 coding sequence is TGTGCCAGCAGTCTTGGACTAGCGACAGATACGCAGTATTTT. The rearrangement joins TRBV2 to TRBJ2-3, with 9 bases aligning to TRBD2. CDR1 is SNHLY, CDR2 FYNNEI, per germline. The CDR3 spans 14 residues. The ends lost 5 bases at V and 3 bases at J; junction bases unmatched: 3.